The sequence of this T cell receptor beta chain was determined in a study of shared clonotypes between healthy human individuals. Study-wide results and caveats: Incompleteness in sorted-subset sequencing, despite large depth, was shown by rarefaction. Only blood underwent sampling, and tissue repertoires likely differ.

In its sample, this clone was seen a few times. The antigen is undetermined. Sequencing was performed with immunoSEQ multiplex PCR; in TCRdb, only in-frame clones are kept and a portion is missing. Among about 2.3 million clones, 90% to 95% were seen once, and the ten largest hold under 0.45%. The germline CDR1 and CDR2 sequences are SEHNR and FQNEAQ (reference sequence). The CDR3 spans 14 residues. V dropped 5 bases and J dropped 1 base, with 11 bases sitting between them. This clonotype originated in a man between 18 and 29 years old in good health. Some clones in this sample may be carry-over from other donors' samples. Sequencing was carried out using naive CD4+ T cells from PBMCs. Subset here: CD45RA+ positively selected. This chain links TRBV7-9 with TRBJ1-1; D is possibly TRBD1 (5 bases). DNA of the CDR3: TGTGCCAGCAGCCTACCGGACACGAACACTGAAGCTTTCTTT. It translates to CASSLPDTNTEAFF.